These 23 T cell receptor beta chains originate from one sample sequenced in a study of graft-versus-host responses after intestinal transplantation. Repertoires were generated with immunoSEQ multiplex PCR, while TCRdb's copy carries only in-frame clones and drops some. The table records approximately 130,000 clones, more than 80% of them present only once. No antigen has been identified for these receptors. Source: unstimulated CD4+ T cells sorted from spleen or lymph node cells, taken before intestinal transplant. These TCRs come from a human donor who received an intestinal transplant.

In this sample, this clone turned up once. The CDR3 spells CASSLGGGIGDTQYF. The CDR3, as DNA: TGCGCCAGCAGCTTGGGAGGTGGGATCGGAGATACGCAGTATTTT. V and J are TRBV5-1 and TRBJ2-3; D gene ambiguous. The ends were cut back, 0 bases at V and 5 bases at J, with 13 bases in the middle. CDR1 is SGHRS, CDR2 YFSETQ, per germline. This CDR3 has 15 residues.

The V call is TRBV7-8, the J call TRBJ2-1; the match to TRBD2 covers 15 bases. This CDR3 has 18 amino acids. CDR1 is SGHVS and CDR2 is FQNEAQ in the germline V gene. V dropped 5 bases and J dropped 4; count of bases not matched to a gene: 9. CDR3 nucleotides: TGTGCCAGCAGCCCCGGACTAGCGGGGGGGCACCTATACAATGAGCAGTTCTTC. This sequence encodes CASSPGLAGGHLYNEQFF.

V and J are TRBV5-6 and TRBJ2-5, with D perhaps matching TRBD2 (5 bases). Trimming removed 4 bases from V and 4 bases from J, with 14 bases in between. The CDR3 has 14 amino acids. Germline values: CDR1 SGHDT, CDR2 YYEEEE. Here the CDR3 DNA reads TGTGCCAGCAGCCCAAAAACTAGTGTAGAGACCCAGTACTTC. This gives the protein CASSPKTSVETQYF.

This clone occurred once. V gene TRBV6-6 combines with J gene TRBJ2-7; perhaps TRBD2 as D (5 bases). This CDR3 has 12 residues. CDR1 and CDR2 (germline): MNHNY, SVGAGI (reference sequence). Trimming stripped 5 bases from V and 3 bases from J, with 8 bases between. The DNA of the CDR3 is TGTGCCAGCAGTCACAGCGGCTACGAGCAGTACTTC. Protein product: CASSHSGYEQYF.

V and J are TRBV5-1 and TRBJ2-3; 8 bases match TRBD2. Trimming removed 2 bases from V and 5 bases from J; junction bases left unmatched: 4. The CDR3 totals 14 residues. Germline assignment: CDR1 SGHRS and CDR2 YFSETQ. CDR3 loop: CASSLRGGVDTQYF. CDR3 DNA sequence: TGCGCCAGCAGCTTACGGGGGGGCGTAGATACGCAGTATTTT.

The V gene is TRBV5-4, the J gene TRBJ1-2; maybe TRBD1 (6 bases). CDR1 and CDR2 from the germline V gene are SGHNT and YYREEE (reference sequence). The CDR3 consists of 15 residues. Between the trimmed V and J ends, which lost 0 bases and 4 bases, there was a span of 13 bases. The CDR3 bases are TGTGCCAGCAGCTTGGGGCGGGGGGCTGCCTATGGCTACACCTTC. It is translated as CASSLGRGAAYGYTF.

The chain has TRBV11-2 and TRBJ2-2; 8 bases fit TRBD2. After removal of 8 bases from V and 7 bases from J, the junction contained 6 bases not matched to a gene. The CDR3 runs 13 residues. From germline, CDR1 is SGHAT and CDR2 FQNNGV. CDR3 in DNA: TGTGCCAGCGCGGGGCGGGAGGACGGGGAGCTGTTTTTT. This encodes CASAGREDGELFF.

This chain uses TRBV7-3 with TRBJ2-2, with TRBD1 matching 7 bases. CDR3 length: 13 residues. The V gene end was trimmed by 6 bases and the J gene end by 8 bases; junction bases not matched to a gene: 6. Germline loops: CDR1 SGHTA, CDR2 FQGTGA. The CDR3: CASSPARGGELFF. Written as DNA, the CDR3 is TGTGCCAGCAGTCCCGCCAGGGGGGGGGAGCTGTTTTTT.

The genes are TRBV9 and TRBJ2-3; TRBD2 agrees at 8 bases. CDR1 and CDR2 (germline): SGDLS, YYNGEE. The trim removed 7 bases at V and 1 base at J, leaving 11 bases unmatched. The CDR3 is 16 amino acids. CDR3 loop: CASERGNGGGTDTQYF. CDR3 nucleotide sequence: TGTGCCAGCGAGAGGGGGAACGGGGGGGGCACAGATACGCAGTATTTT.

This sequence joins TRBV7-2 and TRBJ2-3, with a weak D call TRBD2 (5 bases). V gave up 5 bases and J gave up 2 bases, with 14 bases separating them. This CDR3 contains 15 residues. CDR1 is SGHTA and CDR2 is FQGNSA in the germline V gene. CDR3 sequence: CASSPLEGYTDTQYF. The CDR3 bases are TGTGCCAGCAGCCCCCTCGAGGGATACACAGATACGCAGTATTTT.

The V gene is TRBV5-4, the J gene TRBJ2-1; D ambiguous. CDR1 is SGHNT, CDR2 YYREEE, per germline (reference sequence). The CDR3 has 13 residues. Trimming took 2 bases from V and 10 from J, leaving 13 bases between them. CDR3 in amino acids: CASSFSGVEEQFF. Written as DNA, the CDR3 is TGTGCCAGCAGCTTCTCCGGAGTGGAGGAGCAGTTCTTC. The full variable domain, completed using reference TRBV5-4 and TRBJ2-1, is ETGVTQSPTHLIKTRGQQVTLRCSSQSGHNTVSWYQQALGQGPQFIFQYYREEENGRGNFPPRFSGLQFPNYSSELNVNALELDDSALYLCASSFSGVEEQFFGPGTRLTVL.

This rearrangement joins TRBV16 to TRBJ1-4, with unresolved D. Germline lookup yields CDR1 KGHSY and CDR2 FQNENV. This CDR3 comprises 17 residues. Trimming removed 4 bases at V and 0 bases at J, with 15 bases between. Here the CDR3 DNA reads TGTGCCAGCAGCCCGGTTGGGAGAGTTGCAACTAATGAAAAACTGTTTTTT. Translating it yields CASSPVGRVATNEKLFF.

V usage is TRBV13 and J usage is TRBJ1-4, with D unresolved. With 5 bases removed from V and 5 bases from J, the gap between germline ends came to 9 bases. CDR3 length equals 13 residues. Germline assignment: CDR1 PRHDT and CDR2 FYEKMQ (reference sequence). CDR3 sequence reads: CASSPRGNEKLFF. Written as DNA, the CDR3 is TGTGCCAGCAGCCCGAGAGGGAATGAAAAACTGTTTTTT. Complete variable domain (other parts from reference TRBV13 and TRBJ1-4): AAGVIQSPRHLIKEKRETATLKCYPIPRHDTVYWYQQGPGQDPQFLISFYEKMQSDKGSIPDRFSAQQFSDYHSELNMSSLELGDSALYFCASSPRGNEKLFFGSGTQLSVL.

The chain links TRBV7-9 to TRBJ2-2; perhaps TRBD2 as D (7 bases). CDR1 is SEHNR, CDR2 FQNEAQ, per germline (reference sequence). This CDR3 comprises 15 residues. Trimming removed 7 bases from V and 5 bases from J, with 17 bases in between. DNA for the CDR3: TGTGCCAGCACCCTGGGGGGGGCGCGAACCGGGGAGCTGTTTTTT. Protein sequence: CASTLGGARTGELFF.

Regarding this clone: At the DNA level, this CDR3 is encoded by other sequences in the same sample as well. The chain has TRBV7-2 and TRBJ2-1; TRBD1 matches 8 bases. Trimming took 5 bases from V and 4 from J; bases not matched to a gene: 7. Germline CDR1 and CDR2: SGHTA and FQGNSA. The CDR3 runs to 15 residues. CDR3 residues: CASSLDRGSYNEQFF. Written as DNA, the CDR3 is TGTGCCAGCAGCCTCGACAGGGGTAGTTACAATGAGCAGTTCTTC.

The chain employs TRBV5-1 and TRBJ1-4; no firm D call. The CDR3 has 13 residues. From germline, CDR1 is SGHRS and CDR2 YFSETQ. Between the trimmed V and J ends, which lost 4 bases and 12 bases, there was a span of 16 bases. CDR3 in DNA: TGCGCCAGCAGCCCCGGGGAGGCGAGGGAACTGTTTTTT. It specifies CASSPGEARELFF.

The V gene is TRBV5-1, the J gene TRBJ2-3; D is undetermined. The germline CDR1 and CDR2 sequences are SGHRS and YFSETQ. V was pared by 4 bases and J by 1 base, with 16 bases between. This CDR3 spans 16 amino acids. The CDR3 here is CASSLSFYTRTDTQYF. In DNA form, the CDR3 reads TGCGCCAGCAGCCTCTCTTTTTATACGCGCACAGATACGCAGTATTTT.

The chain employs TRBV9 and TRBJ2-3; tentative D call: TRBD2 (5 bases). V was shortened by 7 bases and J by 0 bases, with 9 bases between the two germline ends. The CDR3 loop spans 13 amino acids. Germline-derived CDR1 and CDR2 are SGDLS and YYNGEE. Written as DNA, the CDR3 is TGTGCCAGCGGCGGAGGAAGCACAGATACGCAGTATTTT. It is translated as CASGGGSTDTQYF.

The genes are TRBV6-5 and TRBJ2-1; TRBD2 aligns across 11 bases. The germline CDR1 and CDR2 sequences are MNHEY and SVGAGI. There are 15 residues in the CDR3. V was clipped by 2 bases and J by 10 bases; unmatched bases: 7. The CDR3 is CASSYRTSGGFEQFF. The CDR3 DNA is TGTGCCAGCAGTTACCGCACTAGCGGGGGATTCGAGCAGTTCTTC.

V is TRBV7-8 and J is TRBJ2-3; the D is unclear. There are 14 residues in the CDR3. Trimming cost V 1 base and J 3 bases, with 8 bases left between them. The V gene's germline CDR1 is SGHVS and CDR2 FQNEAQ. The CDR3 DNA is TGTGCCAGCAGCTTAGTCGGAAGAACAGATACGCAGTATTTT. This encodes CASSLVGRTDTQYF.

This clone has just one count. The rearrangement joins TRBV5-1 to TRBJ2-3, with D perhaps being TRBD1 or TRBD2 (5 bases each). The CDR3 covers 14 residues. Trimming shortened V by 2 bases and J by 6 bases, and 13 bases separated the two germline ends. Per germline, CDR1 SGHRS and CDR2 YFSETQ. In DNA form, the CDR3 reads TGCGCCAGCAGCTTCGGGACGGTTCGGGATACGCAGTATTTT. Translated, it gives CASSFGTVRDTQYF.

The chain combines TRBV7-3 with TRBJ1-2; D not certain. The germline CDR1 and CDR2 sequences are SGHTA and FQGTGA. The V end was cut by 1 base, the J end by 3 bases, with 12 bases between. This CDR3 is 15 amino acids long. CDR3 sequence (DNA): TGTGCCAGCAGCTTAAATGGCGGGCGGGACTATGGCTACACCTTC. Amino acid sequence: CASSLNGGRDYGYTF.

This sequence joins TRBV5-1 and TRBJ1-5, with D maybe TRBD1 (5 bases). Germline CDR1 is SGHRS and CDR2 is YFSETQ. The CDR3 extends over 13 amino acids. Trimming left V 4 bases short and J 5 bases short, with 10 bases between. CDR3 coding DNA: TGCGCCAGCAGCCTTGGGACCGATCAGCCCCAGCATTTT. Protein: CASSLGTDQPQHF. The full variable domain, rest sourced from reference TRBV5-1 and TRBJ1-5, is KAGVTQTPRYLIKTRGQQVTLSCSPISGHRSVSWYQQTPGQGLQFLFEYFSETQRNKGNFPGRFSGRQFSNSRSEMNVSTLELGDSALYLCASSLGTDQPQHFGDGTRLSIL.